This TCR beta chain derives from a study of blood T cell repertoires in COVID-19. V gave up 4 bases and J gave up 4 bases; unmatched junction bases: 13. The germline V gene encodes CDR1 SGHDT and CDR2 YYEEEE. This CDR3 is 16 amino acids long. Libraries were prepared by immunoSEQ multiplex PCR; TCRdb keeps only in-frame clonotypes and omits some of them. The sample contains about 120,000 clones, around 82% of which appear only once. The receptor's source is a man aged 25-45 years with COVID-19, enrolled during active disease. The source material was peripheral blood. The chain carries TRBV5-6 and TRBJ2-7; TRBD1 matches at 8 bases. CDR3 sequence reads: CASSPAAAGGLYEQYF. CDR3 bases: TGTGCCAGCAGCCCGGCGGCGGCAGGGGGCCTATACGAGCAGTACTTC.